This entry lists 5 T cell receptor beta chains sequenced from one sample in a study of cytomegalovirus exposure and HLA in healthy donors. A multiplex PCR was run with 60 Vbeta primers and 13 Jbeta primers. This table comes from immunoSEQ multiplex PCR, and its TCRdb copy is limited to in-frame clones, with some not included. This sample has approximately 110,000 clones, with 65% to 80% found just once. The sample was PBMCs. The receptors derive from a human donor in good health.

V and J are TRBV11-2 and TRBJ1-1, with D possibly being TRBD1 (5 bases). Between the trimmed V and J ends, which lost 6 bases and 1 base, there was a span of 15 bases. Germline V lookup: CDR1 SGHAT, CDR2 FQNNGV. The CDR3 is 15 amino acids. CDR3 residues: CASSTERQQNTEAFF. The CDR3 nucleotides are TGTGCCAGCAGTACCGAAAGACAGCAGAACACTGAAGCTTTCTTT.

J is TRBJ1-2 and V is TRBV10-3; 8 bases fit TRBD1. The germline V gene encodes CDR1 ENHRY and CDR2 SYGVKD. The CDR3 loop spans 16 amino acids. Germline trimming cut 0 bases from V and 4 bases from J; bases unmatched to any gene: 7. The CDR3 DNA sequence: TGTGCCATCAGTGAGTCGAAACCTGACAGGGGCTATGGCTACACCTTC. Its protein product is CAISESKPDRGYGYTF.

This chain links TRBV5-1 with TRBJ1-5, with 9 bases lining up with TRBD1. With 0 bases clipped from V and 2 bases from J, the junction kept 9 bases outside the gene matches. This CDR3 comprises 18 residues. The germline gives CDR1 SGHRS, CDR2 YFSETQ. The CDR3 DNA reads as TGCGCCAGCAGCTTGGGGGACAGGGCGGCGATGGGCAATCAGCCCCAGCATTTT. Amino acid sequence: CASSLGDRAAMGNQPQHF.

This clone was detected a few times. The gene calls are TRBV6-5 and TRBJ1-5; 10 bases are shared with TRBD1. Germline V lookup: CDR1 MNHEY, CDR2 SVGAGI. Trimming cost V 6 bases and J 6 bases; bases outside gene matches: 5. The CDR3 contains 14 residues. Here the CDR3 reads CASSRTGGGQPQHF. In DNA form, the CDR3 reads TGTGCCAGCAGCCGGACAGGGGGAGGTCAGCCCCAGCATTTT.

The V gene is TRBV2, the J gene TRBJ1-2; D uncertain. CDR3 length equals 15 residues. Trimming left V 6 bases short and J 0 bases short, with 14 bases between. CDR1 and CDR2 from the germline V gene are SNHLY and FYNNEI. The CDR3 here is CASRPGIGANYGYTF. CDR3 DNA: TGTGCCAGCAGGCCCGGGATCGGGGCTAACTATGGCTACACCTTC.